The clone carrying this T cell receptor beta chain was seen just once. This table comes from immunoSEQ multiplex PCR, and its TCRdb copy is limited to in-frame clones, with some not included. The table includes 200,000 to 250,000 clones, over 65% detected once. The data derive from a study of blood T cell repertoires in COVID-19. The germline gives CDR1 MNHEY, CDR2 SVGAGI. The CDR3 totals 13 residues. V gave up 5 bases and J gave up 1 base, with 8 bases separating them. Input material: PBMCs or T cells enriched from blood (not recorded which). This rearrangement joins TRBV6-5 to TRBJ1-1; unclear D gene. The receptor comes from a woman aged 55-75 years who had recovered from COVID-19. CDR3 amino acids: CASSLRQNTEAFF. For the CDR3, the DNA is TGTGCCAGCAGTCTGCGACAGAACACTGAAGCTTTCTTT.